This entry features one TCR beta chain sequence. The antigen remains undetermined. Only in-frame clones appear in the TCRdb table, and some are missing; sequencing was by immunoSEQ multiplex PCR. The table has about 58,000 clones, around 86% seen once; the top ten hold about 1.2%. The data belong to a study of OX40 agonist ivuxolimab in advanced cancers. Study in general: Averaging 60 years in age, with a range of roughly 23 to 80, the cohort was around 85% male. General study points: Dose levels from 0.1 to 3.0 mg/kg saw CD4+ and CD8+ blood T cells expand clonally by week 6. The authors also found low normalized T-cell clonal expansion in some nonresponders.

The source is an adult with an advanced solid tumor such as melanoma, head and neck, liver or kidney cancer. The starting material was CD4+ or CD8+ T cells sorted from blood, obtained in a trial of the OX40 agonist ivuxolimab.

CDR3 nucleotide sequence: TGCGCCAGCAGCTTGGGACGGGACACACAGAACACTGAAGCTTTCTTT. Protein product: CASSLGRDTQNTEAFF. This chain uses TRBV5-1 with TRBJ1-1, with a weak D call TRBD1 (6 bases). V was pared by 0 bases and J by 1 base, with 13 bases between. This CDR3 is built from 16 residues. The germline V gene encodes CDR1 SGHRS and CDR2 YFSETQ.